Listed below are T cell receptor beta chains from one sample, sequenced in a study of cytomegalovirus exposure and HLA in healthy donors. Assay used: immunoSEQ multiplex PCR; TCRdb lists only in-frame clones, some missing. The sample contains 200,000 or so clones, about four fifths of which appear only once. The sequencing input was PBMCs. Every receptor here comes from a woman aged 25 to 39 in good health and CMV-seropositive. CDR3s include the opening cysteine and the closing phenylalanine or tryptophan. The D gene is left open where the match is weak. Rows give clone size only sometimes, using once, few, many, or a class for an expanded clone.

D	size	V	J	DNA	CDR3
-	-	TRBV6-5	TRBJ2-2	TGTGCCAGCAGTTACTTCTCGTCCGGGGAGCTGTTTTTT	CASSYFSSGELFF
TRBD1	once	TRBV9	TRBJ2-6	TGTGCCAGCAGCGTAGGCAGGGGGCGAACTGGGGCCAACGTCCTGACTTTC	CASSVGRGRTGANVLTF
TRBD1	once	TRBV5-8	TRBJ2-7	TGTGCCAGCAGCTCATCGCGTCACAGGGGCTCCTACGAGCAGTACTTC	CASSSSRHRGSYEQYF
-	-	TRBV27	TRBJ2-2	TGTGCCAGCACCTCGGGAAGGTTCCCCGCCGGGGAGCTGTTTTTT	CASTSGRFPAGELFF
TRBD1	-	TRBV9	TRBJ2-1	TGTGCCAGCAGCTTGGACAGGTTGAATAATGAGCAGTTCTTC	CASSLDRLNNEQFF
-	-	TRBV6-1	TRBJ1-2	TGTGCCAGCAGTGCTTTGAGGGTCAGGTCGGACTATGGCTACACCTTC	CASSALRVRSDYGYTF
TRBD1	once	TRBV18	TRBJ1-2	TGTGCCAGCTCACCCGGACAGGGGGCGTCAGGCTACACCTTC	CASSPGQGASGYTF
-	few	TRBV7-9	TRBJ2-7	TGTGCCAGCAGCTTAGGCGGGGCCTCCTACGAGCAGTACTTC	CASSLGGASYEQYF
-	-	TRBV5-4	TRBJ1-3	TGTGCCAGCGGAGGGCGGGACTCTGGAAACACCATATATTTT	CASGGRDSGNTIYF
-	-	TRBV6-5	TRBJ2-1	TGTGCCAGCTCGTCAGGGGATTCCTACAATGAGCAGTTCTTC	CASSSGDSYNEQFF
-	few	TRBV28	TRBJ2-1	TGTGCCAGCAGTAACCGCCGGGATCTACACAATGAGCAGTTCTTC	CASSNRRDLHNEQFF
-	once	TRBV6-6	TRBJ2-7	TGTGCCAGCACAGGGGCCCCAAACTCCTACGAGCAGTACTTC	CASTGAPNSYEQYF
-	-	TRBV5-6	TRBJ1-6	TGTGCCAGCAGCTTTATCCCGGGGGGGAATTCACCCCTCCACTTT	CASSFIPGGNSPLHF
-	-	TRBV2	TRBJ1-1	TGTGCCAGCAGCGCCTCTCCCGACAGTCTCCTTACCGCCTTGAACACTGAAGCTTTCTTT	CASSASPDSLLTALNTEAFF
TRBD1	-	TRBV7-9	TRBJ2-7	TGTGCCAGCAGCACGCCCGGGACAGGGGGCAACGAGCAGTACTTC	CASSTPGTGGNEQYF
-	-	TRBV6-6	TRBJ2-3	TGTGCCAGCAGTCGCCCTGAGGGAACTAGCACAGATACGCAGTATTTT	CASSRPEGTSTDTQYF
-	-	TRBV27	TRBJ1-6	TGTGCCTCCAGGGATGGCAGCTCCTATAATTCACCCCTCCACTTT	CASRDGSSYNSPLHF
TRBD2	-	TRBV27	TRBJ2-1	TGTGCCAGCAGTTTATTGGCGGGAGCCTACAATGAGCAGTTCTTC	CASSLLAGAYNEQFF
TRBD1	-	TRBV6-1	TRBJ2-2	TGTGCCAGCAGTGAGGACAGGGGGCTGGGCGGGGAGCTGTTTTTT	CASSEDRGLGGELFF
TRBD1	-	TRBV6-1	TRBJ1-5	TGTGCCAGCAGTGTTGAGCCGCGACAGGGTACCTATCAGCCCCAGCATTTT	CASSVEPRQGTYQPQHF
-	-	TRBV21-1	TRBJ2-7	TGTGCCAGCAGCACCCGACAGGCCAGGAACCACTACGAGCAGTACTTC	CASSTRQARNHYEQYF
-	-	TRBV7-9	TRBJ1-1	TGTGCCAGCAGCTTTGACAATGTGAACACTGAAGCTTTCTTT	CASSFDNVNTEAFF
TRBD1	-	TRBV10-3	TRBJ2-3	TGTGCCATCAGTGAGTCGGGACAGGGGAATACGCAGTATTTT	CAISESGQGNTQYF
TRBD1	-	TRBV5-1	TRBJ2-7	TGCGCCAGCAGCTTGGAGGGACAGCTCAGCTCCTACGAGCAGTACTTC	CASSLEGQLSSYEQYF
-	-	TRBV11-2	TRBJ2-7	TGTGCCAGCAGCTGGGGCAGCTACTCCTACGAGCAGTACTTC	CASSWGSYSYEQYF
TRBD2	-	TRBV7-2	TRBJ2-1	TGTGCCAGCAGCTTAGTGTGGACTAGCAGCAATGAGCAGTTCTTC	CASSLVWTSSNEQFF
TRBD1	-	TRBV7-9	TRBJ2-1	TGTGCCAGCAGCCAAAGGCAGGGGGAAGTCTACAATGAGCAGTTCTTC	CASSQRQGEVYNEQFF
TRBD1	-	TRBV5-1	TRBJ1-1	TGCGCCAGCAGCCCAGGGGGCAGTAACACTGAAGCTTTCTTT	CASSPGGSNTEAFF
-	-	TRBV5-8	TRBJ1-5	TGTGCCAGCAGCTTTCAGGGTATAGGGAATCAGCCCCAGCATTTT	CASSFQGIGNQPQHF
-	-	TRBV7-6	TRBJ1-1	TGTGCCAGCAGCTTAGACCTAGTGAACACTGAAGCTTTCTTT	CASSLDLVNTEAFF
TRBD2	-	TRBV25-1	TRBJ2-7	TGTGCCACCTCCTCCGGACTAGCGGGTTGGGAGCAGTACTTC	CATSSGLAGWEQYF
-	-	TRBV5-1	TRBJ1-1	TGCGCCAGCAGCTCCTCAGGGTTCCGAACTGAAGCTTTCTTT	CASSSSGFRTEAFF
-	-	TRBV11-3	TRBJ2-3	TGTGCCAGCAGCCTGGGAGTCAGGATAAGGGATACGCAGTATTTT	CASSLGVRIRDTQYF